Below are 10 T cell receptor beta chains sequenced from a single sample in a study of T cell repertoires in cytomegalovirus infection. One entry per CDR3 protein results from TCRdb running MiXCR on the reads. The table includes more than 500,000 distinct CDR3 sequences, more than 15% detected once. The sequenced sample consisted of CD8+ T cells from PBMCs. These receptors were obtained from a human donor in good health (CMV status not recorded). Some clones in this sample may be carry-over from other donors' samples.

This clonotype was detected a few times. The V call is TRBV4-1, the J call TRBJ2-5; TRBD1 is a possible D gene (5 bases). The CDR3 length is 15 residues. Germline CDR1 reads MGHRA; CDR2 reads YSYEKL. V dropped 0 bases and J dropped 1 base, with 9 bases sitting between them. The CDR3 reads CASSQDGAIQETQYF. The CDR3 nucleotides read TGCGCCAGCAGCCAAGATGGGGCTATCCAAGAGACCCAGTACTTC.

Details on this clonotype: This may arise from a read error, as a much more abundant clone is one base away. The gene calls are TRBV6-8 and TRBJ1-1, with D possibly TRBD1 on 6 matching bases. The CDR3 extends over 16 amino acids. Per the germline V gene, CDR1 is MNHGY and CDR2 is SAAAGT. The CDR3 loop reads CASIKPQGRRNTESFF. CDR3 nucleotide sequence: TGTGCCAGCATCAAGCCCCAGGGGCGAAGGAACACTGAATCTTTCTTT.

The chain carries TRBV19 and TRBJ2-1, with D perhaps given as TRBD1 or TRBD2 (6 bases each). CDR3 length: 14 amino acids. V lost 4 bases to trimming and J lost 5 bases, with 12 bases between them. Germline CDR1 reads LNHDA; CDR2 reads SQIVND (reference sequence). The chain's CDR3 is CASSRRDTNNEQFF. CDR3 sequence (DNA): TGTGCCAGTAGTAGGCGGGACACTAACAATGAGCAGTTCTTC.

Ten or more counts support this clonotype. The V gene is TRBV28, the J gene TRBJ2-6; D may be TRBD2 (6 bases). The CDR3 sequence is 17 residues long. The germline CDR1 and CDR2 sequences are MDHEN and SYDVKM. The V and J ends lost 5 bases and 3 bases respectively, with 17 bases between them. For the CDR3, the DNA is TGTGCCAGCAGTCCACGATGGAGGGTCCGTGGGGCCAACGTCCTGACTTTC. It yields the protein CASSPRWRVRGANVLTF.

This clonotype occurred many times. The V gene is TRBV10-2, the J gene TRBJ1-1; the D is unclear. This CDR3 comprises 11 residues. V was shortened by 7 bases and J by 3 bases, with 6 bases between the two germline ends. Germline CDR1 and CDR2: WSHSY and SAAADI. The CDR3 nucleotides read TGCGCCAGCATCCGGGACACTGAAGCTTTCTTT. Its translation is CASIRDTEAFF.

This clonotype was picked up a small number of times. The chain uses TRBV6-2 or TRBV6-3 and TRBJ2-5, with TRBD2 matching over 7 bases. CDR1 and CDR2 from the germline V gene are MNHEY and SVGEGT. The CDR3 totals 16 residues. With 7 bases clipped from V and 2 bases from J, the junction kept 13 bases outside the gene matches. The CDR3 DNA follows: TGTGCCAGCATCTTAAGTCTGGGGGGACTACAAGAGACCCAGTACTTC. As protein: CASILSLGGLQETQYF.

The chain couples TRBV7-3 to TRBJ2-7; possibly TRBD2 for D (5 bases). V gave up 5 bases and J gave up 7 bases, with 18 bases separating them. This CDR3 has 14 residues. CDR1 is SGHTA, CDR2 FQGTGA, per germline. Here the CDR3 DNA reads TGTGCCAGCAGCCCGACGGGGATGACGCGGGAGCAGTACTTC. This gives the protein CASSPTGMTREQYF.

In its sample, this clonotype was seen a few times. The CDR3 protein is CASSSRANSPLHF. CDR3 bases: TGTGCCAGTAGTAGCCGGGCTAATTCACCCCTCCACTTT. The V and J genes are TRBV19 and TRBJ1-6, with no clear D. Trimming shortened V by 4 bases and J by 6 bases, and 7 bases separated the two germline ends. Germline V gives CDR1 LNHDA, CDR2 SQIVND (reference sequence). This CDR3 is built from 13 residues.

This clonotype was observed a few times. The rearrangement links TRBV20-1 to TRBJ2-6; D is undetermined. Trimming pared 4 bases from V and 0 bases from J, leaving 10 bases between. CDR3 size: 15 residues. The germline V gene has CDR1 DFQATT and CDR2 SNEGSKA (reference sequence). The CDR3 spells CSAKLRSSGANVLTF. DNA for the CDR3: TGCAGTGCTAAACTCAGGTCCTCTGGGGCCAACGTCCTGACTTTC.

The rearrangement uses TRBV5-4 and TRBJ1-1; possibly TRBD1 for D (5 bases). The V gene's germline CDR1 is SGHNT and CDR2 YYREEE (reference sequence). V was pared by 0 bases and J by 6 bases, with 12 bases between. This CDR3 is 14 amino acids long. The CDR3, as DNA: TGTGCCAGCAGCTTGGCTCAGGGCCCCCCTGAAGCTTTCTTT. This translates into CASSLAQGPPEAFF.